These 15 T cell receptor beta chains were all obtained from the same sample, sequenced in a study of blood T cell repertoires in COVID-19. The method was immunoSEQ multiplex PCR; TCRdb's version includes in-frame clones alone and lacks a portion of them. The sample gives 72,000 or so clones, around 83% of which show up once; roughly 35% is in the top ten. Sequenced input: peripheral blood. These receptors all come from a woman of 80 years or more with active or convalescent COVID-19.

This chain connects TRBV7-2 to TRBJ2-7; 11 positions match TRBD2. This CDR3 is 15 amino acids long. Germline V lookup: CDR1 SGHTA, CDR2 FQGNSA. The J segment lost 0 bases and the V segment lost 2 bases, leaving 0 bases of the junction unmatched. The CDR3 region has the DNA TGTGCCAGCAGCTTAACTAGCGGGGGCTCCTACGAGCAGTACTTC. It encodes CASSLTSGGSYEQYF.

This rearrangement joins TRBV28 to TRBJ1-5; D gene uncertain. The length of the CDR3 is 14 residues. Trimming left V 4 bases short and J 7 bases short, with 14 bases between. Germline assignment: CDR1 MDHEN and CDR2 SYDVKM. The CDR3 region is CASSSAYGWQPQHF. The CDR3 nucleotides are TGTGCCAGCAGTTCCGCGTACGGGTGGCAGCCCCAGCATTTT.

CDR3 DNA sequence: TGTGCCAGCAGCGGGGAGACCACCGGGGAGCTGTTTTTT. It codes for CASSGETTGELFF. The chain carries TRBV4-2 and TRBJ2-2; possibly TRBD2 for D (5 bases). The V gene lost 5 bases and the J gene lost 4 bases, with 8 bases spanning the gap. Per the germline V gene, CDR1 is LGHNA and CDR2 is YNFKEQ. CDR3 length equals 13 residues.

A few counts support this clone. The rearrangement uses TRBV19 and TRBJ1-1, with a tentative D call TRBD1 (6 bases). Germline V gene lookup returns CDR1 LNHDA and CDR2 SQIVND (reference sequence). This CDR3 comprises 12 residues. V lost 4 bases and J lost 6, with 9 bases in between. This CDR3 reads CASSTGGAEAFF. The CDR3 nucleotides read TGTGCCAGTAGTACGGGGGGCGCTGAAGCTTTCTTT.

In its sample, this clone was seen once. The chain employs TRBV7-9 and TRBJ1-2; no clear D gene. V was clipped by 2 bases and J by 4 bases, with 20 bases between them. Germline CDR1 and CDR2: SEHNR and FQNEAQ (reference sequence). This CDR3 comprises 17 residues. The DNA of the CDR3 is TGTGCCAGCAGCTTAACCGGTATGGCGGGAGATGGCTATGGCTACACCTTC. This sequence encodes CASSLTGMAGDGYGYTF.

The chain carries TRBV6-6 and TRBJ1-3, with D unclear. This CDR3 has 12 residues. Trimming cost V 8 bases and J 4 bases, with 9 bases left between them. The germline V gene has CDR1 MNHNY and CDR2 SVGAGI (reference sequence). CDR3 residues: CASSSGGNTIYF. The DNA for the CDR3 is TGTGCCAGCTCTTCGGGGGGAAACACCATATATTTT.

This clone came up once. V is TRBV6-2 or TRBV6-3 and J is TRBJ2-7; TRBD2 aligns across 8 bases. V shed 5 bases and J 3 bases; nucleotides not matched to a gene: 12. The CDR3 runs 16 residues. The germline CDR1 and CDR2 sequences are MNHEY and SVGEGT. The CDR3 DNA sequence: TGTGCCAGCAGTACCTCGCGGGCGGGGGGAGTCTACGAGCAGTACTTC. Translated: CASSTSRAGGVYEQYF.

This chain uses TRBV5-4 with TRBJ2-7; D possibly corresponds to TRBD1 (5 bases). The length of the CDR3 is 11 residues. From germline, CDR1 is SGHNT and CDR2 YYREEE (reference sequence). The V end lost 7 bases, the J end lost 5 bases, and 10 bases lay between the germline ends. The CDR3 here is CASVQGNEQYF. CDR3 nucleotide sequence: TGTGCCAGCGTGCAGGGTAACGAGCAGTACTTC. The whole variable domain, remainder taken from reference TRBV5-4 and TRBJ2-7, is ETGVTQSPTHLIKTRGQQVTLRCSSQSGHNTVSWYQQALGQGPQFIFQYYREEENGRGNFPPRFSGLQFPNYSSELNVNALELDDSALYLCASVQGNEQYFGPGTRLTVT.

The chain uses TRBV4-1 and TRBJ1-5; no clear D gene. V dropped 0 bases and J dropped 5 bases, with 11 bases sitting between them. CDR3 length: 15 residues. Germline-derived CDR1 and CDR2 are MGHRA and YSYEKL. The CDR3 region is CASSQDGEGYQPQHF. CDR3 nucleotide sequence: TGCGCCAGCAGCCAAGACGGGGAAGGCTATCAGCCCCAGCATTTT.

This clone was found a few times. V is TRBV30 and J is TRBJ1-1, with D maybe TRBD1 (5 bases). Germline V lookup: CDR1 GTSNPN, CDR2 SVGIG (reference sequence). The CDR3 spans 12 residues. The V end was cut by 5 bases, the J end by 1 base, with 8 bases between. The CDR3 is CAWAGQNTEAFF. Written as DNA, the CDR3 is TGTGCCTGGGCTGGACAGAACACTGAAGCTTTCTTT. Based on the CDR3 plus reference TRBV30 and TRBJ1-1, the full variable domain is SQTIHQWPATLVQPVGSPLSLECTVEGTSNPNLYWYRQAAGRGLQLLFYSVGIGQISSEVPQNLSASRPQDRQFILSSKKLLLSDSGFYLCAWAGQNTEAFFGQGTRLTVV.

The chain links TRBV5-4 to TRBJ2-3; 10 bases agree with TRBD2. Trimming cost V 4 bases and J 5 bases; bases outside gene matches: 7. Germline V gives CDR1 SGHNT, CDR2 YYREEE (reference sequence). This CDR3 contains 15 residues. CDR3 DNA sequence: TGTGCCAGCAGCGCCGGGACTAGCGAGGTAGATACGCAGTATTTT. Residues: CASSAGTSEVDTQYF.

The J gene is TRBJ1-4, the V gene TRBV28; D possibly corresponds to TRBD1 (6 bases). CDR1 and CDR2 from the germline V gene are MDHEN and SYDVKM. This CDR3 region has 16 residues. V lost 5 bases to trimming and J lost 8 bases, with 21 bases between them. The CDR3 DNA is TGTGCCAGCAGTGGGGAACGGGGGGGGCGCATGGAAAAACTGTTTTTT. Protein product: CASSGERGGRMEKLFF.

A single count supports this clone. The chain has TRBV6-5 and TRBJ1-4; D is ambiguous. The CDR3 totals 13 residues. Trimming left V 7 bases short and J 5 bases short, with 11 bases between. The germline V gene has CDR1 MNHEY and CDR2 SVGAGI. Here the CDR3 reads CASTRSQNEKLFF. The CDR3 coding sequence is TGTGCCAGCACTCGGAGTCAGAATGAAAAACTGTTTTTT.

The chain carries TRBV7-3 and TRBJ2-3, with 13 bases lining up with TRBD2. Per germline, CDR1 SGHTA and CDR2 FQGTGA. The CDR3 sequence is 13 residues long. Losses at the gene ends were 8 bases for V and 4 bases for J; bases not matched to a gene: 0. The CDR3 loop is CASGLAGADTQYF. As DNA, the CDR3 is TGTGCCAGCGGACTAGCGGGGGCAGATACGCAGTATTTT.

V usage is TRBV3-1 (or the pseudogene TRBV3-2) and J usage is TRBJ1-2, with TRBD1 matching 8 bases. The J segment lost 4 bases and the V segment lost 1 base, leaving 5 bases of the junction unmatched. This CDR3 has 15 residues. CDR1 and CDR2 from the germline V gene are LGHDT and YNNKEL (reference sequence). DNA of the CDR3: TGTGCCAGCAGCCAAGGTGGACAGGGAGCCTATGGCTACACCTTC. Its protein is CASSQGGQGAYGYTF.